This record covers a single T cell receptor beta chain. The antigen is not known. Profiled with immunoSEQ multiplex PCR; TCRdb holds only in-frame clones, not every one. This sample has 35,000 to 55,000 clones; roughly 94% occur once, and the top ten carry roughly 9.6%. CDR1 and CDR2 from the germline V gene are SGHTA and FQGTGA. After removal of 5 bases from V and 5 bases from J, the junction contained 10 bases not matched to a gene. The CDR3 extends over 16 amino acids. The sample is drawn from a study of OX40 agonist ivuxolimab in advanced cancers. Study-level information: Averaging 60 years in age, with a range of about 23 to 90, the cohort was about 85% male. Study findings and constraints: There was clonal expansion of CD4+ and CD8+ blood T cells by week 6 at 0.1 to 3.0 mg/kg.

The chain recombines TRBV7-3 with TRBJ1-1, with 11 bases fitting TRBD1. The sample was CD4+ or CD8+ T cells sorted from blood, taken in a trial of the OX40 agonist ivuxolimab. The clonotype comes from an adult with an advanced solid tumor such as melanoma, head and neck, liver or kidney cancer. CDR3 region: CASSPRTGGAVTEAFF. CDR3 DNA: TGTGCCAGCAGCCCCCGGACAGGGGGCGCGGTAACTGAAGCTTTCTTT.